This TCR beta chain was sequenced in a study of chemoradiotherapy in HPV16-positive cancers (dated 2022 in TCRdb). Concerning the study at large: Using functional T-cell assays on cells from two HPV16-positive patients, the researchers defined candidate HPV-specific T-cell clones and common TCR motifs. Whether T-cell immunity against the HPV oncoproteins E6 and E7 changes during chemoradiotherapy and whether survival is affected by this immunity were examined in the study. The candidate HPV-specific TCRs and motifs were subsequently tracked in TCR repertoires obtained from approximately 86 patients with HPV-related cancers. What the work shows at the level of the full study, not this receptor alone: In HPV16-positive patients, expansion of HPV-responsive T cells during chemoradiotherapy was found to be associated with improved recurrence-free survival. Expansion of candidate HPV-specific clones and E7-related TCR motifs was observed in the tumor microenvironment during treatment, whereas no such expansion was observed for non-HPV-specific T cells. The survival association was reported for HPV16-positive patients, and the functional definition of HPV-specific T cells was derived from only a couple of HPV16-positive patients.

Repertoires were sampled repeatedly over the course of chemoradiotherapy so that clonal expansion in the tumor microenvironment could be followed. As for this clone: No cognate antigen has been identified for it. No per-base quality is available; no much larger clone lies one base away.

Via the germline V gene, CDR1 is SNHLY and CDR2 FYNNEI. The cysteine opens and the phenylalanine closes a CDR3 of 16 amino acids. The CDR3 DNA has 48 bases and is translated from base 1. Trimming accounts for 7 bases at V and 3 bases at J, while the number of junction bases matched to no gene is 10. Library preparation used the immunoSEQ multiplex PCR assay. TCRdb retrieved this table from immuneACCESS and kept in-frame rearrangements only. Not all clones are present; in checked studies, unresolved V genes account for under half, and no reason is known for the remainder. The sample records 25,000 to 40,000 clones, more than 85% of which are singletons. Of the sample, 2.1% falls within the top ten clones.

The source was blood, collected from a patient who underwent chemoradiotherapy. The sequence links TRBV2 to TRBJ2-1; 9 junctional bases match TRBD1. This clonotype was sampled from a human donor with HPV-associated anogenital cancer. The CDR3 reads as follows: CASTEMTGGIYNEQFF. The DNA is as follows: TGTGCCAGCACCGAGATGACAGGGGGGATCTACAATGAGCAGTTCTTC.